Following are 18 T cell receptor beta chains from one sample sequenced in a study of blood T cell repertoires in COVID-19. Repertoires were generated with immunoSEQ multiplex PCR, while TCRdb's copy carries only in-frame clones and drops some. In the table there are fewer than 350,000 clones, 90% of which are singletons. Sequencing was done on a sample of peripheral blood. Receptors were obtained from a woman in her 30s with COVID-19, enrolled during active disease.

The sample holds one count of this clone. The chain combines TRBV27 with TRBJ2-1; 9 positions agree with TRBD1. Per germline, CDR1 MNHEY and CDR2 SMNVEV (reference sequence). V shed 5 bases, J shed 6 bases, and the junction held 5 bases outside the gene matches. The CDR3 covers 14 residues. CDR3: CASSPTGQGNEQFF. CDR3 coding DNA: TGTGCCAGCAGTCCCACGGGACAGGGCAATGAGCAGTTCTTC.

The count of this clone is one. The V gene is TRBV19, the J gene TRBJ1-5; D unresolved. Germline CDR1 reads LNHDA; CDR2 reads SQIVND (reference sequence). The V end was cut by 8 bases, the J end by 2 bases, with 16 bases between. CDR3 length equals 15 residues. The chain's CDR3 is CASQGGISGNQPQHF. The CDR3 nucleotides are TGTGCCAGTCAAGGAGGGATCTCGGGCAATCAGCCCCAGCATTTT.

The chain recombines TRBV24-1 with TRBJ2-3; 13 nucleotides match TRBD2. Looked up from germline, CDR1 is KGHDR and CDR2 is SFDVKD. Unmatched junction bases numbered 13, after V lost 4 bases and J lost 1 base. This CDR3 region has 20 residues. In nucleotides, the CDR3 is TGTGCCACCAGTGACTCCGGACTAGCGGGAGTTGAGAGCGGCACAGATACGCAGTATTTT. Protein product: CATSDSGLAGVESGTDTQYF.

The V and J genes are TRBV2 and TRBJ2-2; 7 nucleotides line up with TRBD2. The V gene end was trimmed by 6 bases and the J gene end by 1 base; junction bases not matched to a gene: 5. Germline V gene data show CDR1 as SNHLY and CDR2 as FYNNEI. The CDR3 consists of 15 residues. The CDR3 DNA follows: TGTGCCAGCAGAGTAGCGGGCAGGAACACCGGGGAGCTGTTTTTT. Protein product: CASRVAGRNTGELFF.

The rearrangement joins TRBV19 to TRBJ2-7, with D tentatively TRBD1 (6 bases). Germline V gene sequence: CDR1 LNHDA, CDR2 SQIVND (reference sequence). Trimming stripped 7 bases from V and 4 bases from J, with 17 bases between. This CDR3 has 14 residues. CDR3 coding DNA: TGTGCCAGTAACAACAAGGGACACCTATACGAGCAGTACTTC. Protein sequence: CASNNKGHLYEQYF.

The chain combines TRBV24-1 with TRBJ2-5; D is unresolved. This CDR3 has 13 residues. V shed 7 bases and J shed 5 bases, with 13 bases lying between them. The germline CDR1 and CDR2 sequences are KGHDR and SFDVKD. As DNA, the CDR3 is TGTGCCACCAGCCCGGTTGATCGGGAGACCCAGTACTTC. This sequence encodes CATSPVDRETQYF.

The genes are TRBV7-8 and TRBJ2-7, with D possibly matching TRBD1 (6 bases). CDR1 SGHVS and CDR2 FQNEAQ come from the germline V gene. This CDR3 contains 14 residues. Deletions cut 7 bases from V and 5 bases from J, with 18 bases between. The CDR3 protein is CASNLEQGSHEQYF. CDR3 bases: TGTGCCAGCAATTTAGAGCAGGGGTCCCACGAGCAGTACTTC.

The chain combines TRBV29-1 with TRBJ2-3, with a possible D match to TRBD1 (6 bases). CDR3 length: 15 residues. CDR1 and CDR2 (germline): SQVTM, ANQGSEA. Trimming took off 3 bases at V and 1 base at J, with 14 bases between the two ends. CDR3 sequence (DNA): TGCAGCGTTGAGGTTGGGGGCATCGGCACAGATACGCAGTATTTT. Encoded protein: CSVEVGGIGTDTQYF.

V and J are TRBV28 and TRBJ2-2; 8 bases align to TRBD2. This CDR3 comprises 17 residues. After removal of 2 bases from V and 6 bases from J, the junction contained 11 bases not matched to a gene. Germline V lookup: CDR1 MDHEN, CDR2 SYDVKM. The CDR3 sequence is CASSLISSGSLSGELFF. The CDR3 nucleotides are TGTGCCAGCAGTTTAATATCCAGCGGGAGCTTGTCCGGGGAGCTGTTTTTT.

The CDR3 region has the DNA TGTGCCAGCAGCTCTTATAGCAATCAGCCCCAGCATTTT. Translation: CASSSYSNQPQHF. This chain links TRBV5-6 with TRBJ1-5, with D unresolved. Germline lookup yields CDR1 SGHDT and CDR2 YYEEEE. V was cut by 3 bases and J by 0 bases, with 4 bases left in between. The CDR3 has 13 amino acids.

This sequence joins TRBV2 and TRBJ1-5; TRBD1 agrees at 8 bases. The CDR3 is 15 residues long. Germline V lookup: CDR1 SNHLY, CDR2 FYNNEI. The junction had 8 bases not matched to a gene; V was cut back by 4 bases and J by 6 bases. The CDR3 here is CASSVGQGYGQPQHF. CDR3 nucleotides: TGTGCCAGCAGTGTTGGACAGGGCTACGGTCAGCCCCAGCATTTT.

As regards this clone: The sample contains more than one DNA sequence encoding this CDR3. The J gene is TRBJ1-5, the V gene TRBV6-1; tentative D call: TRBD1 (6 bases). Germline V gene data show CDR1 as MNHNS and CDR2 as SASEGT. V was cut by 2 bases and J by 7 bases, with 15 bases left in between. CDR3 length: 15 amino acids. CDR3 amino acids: CASSEIAGGGQPQHF. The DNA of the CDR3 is TGTGCCAGCAGTGAAATAGCGGGGGGCGGCCAGCCCCAGCATTTT.

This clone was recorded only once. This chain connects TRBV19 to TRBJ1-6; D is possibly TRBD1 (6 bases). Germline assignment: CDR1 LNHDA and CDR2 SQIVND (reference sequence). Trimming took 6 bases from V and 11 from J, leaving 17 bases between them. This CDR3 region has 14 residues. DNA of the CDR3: TGTGCCAGTAGCCTACTGGACAGTACGACACCCCTCCACTTT. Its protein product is CASSLLDSTTPLHF. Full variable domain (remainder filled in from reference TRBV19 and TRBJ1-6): DGGITQSPKYLFRKEGQNVTLSCEQNLNHDAMYWYRQDPGQGLRLIYYSQIVNDFQKGDIAEGYSVSREKKESFPLTVTSAQKNPTAFYLCASSLLDSTTPLHFGNGTRLTVT.

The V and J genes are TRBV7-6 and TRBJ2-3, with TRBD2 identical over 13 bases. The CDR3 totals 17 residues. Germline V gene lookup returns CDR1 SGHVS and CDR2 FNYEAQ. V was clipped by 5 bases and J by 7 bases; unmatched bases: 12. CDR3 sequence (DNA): TGTGCCAGCAGCCCCGGGACTAGCGGGATGGGGCGCCATACGCAGTATTTT. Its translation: CASSPGTSGMGRHTQYF.

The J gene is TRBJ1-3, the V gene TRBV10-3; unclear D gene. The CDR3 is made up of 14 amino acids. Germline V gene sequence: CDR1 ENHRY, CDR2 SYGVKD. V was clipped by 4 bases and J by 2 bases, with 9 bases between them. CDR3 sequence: CAISGGSTGNTIYF. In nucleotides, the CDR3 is TGTGCCATCAGTGGAGGCAGCACTGGAAACACCATATATTTT.

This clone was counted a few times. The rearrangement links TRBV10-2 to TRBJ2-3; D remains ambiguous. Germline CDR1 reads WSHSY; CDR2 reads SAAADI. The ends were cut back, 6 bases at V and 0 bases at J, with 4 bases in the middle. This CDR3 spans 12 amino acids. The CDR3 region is CASSGSTDTQYF. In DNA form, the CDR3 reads TGCGCCAGCAGCGGGAGCACAGATACGCAGTATTTT.

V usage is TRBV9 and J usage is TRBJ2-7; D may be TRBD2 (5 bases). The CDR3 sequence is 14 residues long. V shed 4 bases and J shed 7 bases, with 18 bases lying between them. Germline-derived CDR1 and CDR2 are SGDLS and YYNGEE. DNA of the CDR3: TGTGCCAGCAGCCCGGACTCGAGTCTCACGGAGCAGTACTTC. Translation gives CASSPDSSLTEQYF.

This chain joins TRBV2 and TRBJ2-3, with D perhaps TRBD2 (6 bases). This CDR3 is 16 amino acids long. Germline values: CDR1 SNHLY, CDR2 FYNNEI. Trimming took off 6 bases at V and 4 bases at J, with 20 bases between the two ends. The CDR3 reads CASRASGTPHSDTQYF. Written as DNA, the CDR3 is TGTGCCAGCAGAGCGTCCGGGACTCCTCACTCAGATACGCAGTATTTT.